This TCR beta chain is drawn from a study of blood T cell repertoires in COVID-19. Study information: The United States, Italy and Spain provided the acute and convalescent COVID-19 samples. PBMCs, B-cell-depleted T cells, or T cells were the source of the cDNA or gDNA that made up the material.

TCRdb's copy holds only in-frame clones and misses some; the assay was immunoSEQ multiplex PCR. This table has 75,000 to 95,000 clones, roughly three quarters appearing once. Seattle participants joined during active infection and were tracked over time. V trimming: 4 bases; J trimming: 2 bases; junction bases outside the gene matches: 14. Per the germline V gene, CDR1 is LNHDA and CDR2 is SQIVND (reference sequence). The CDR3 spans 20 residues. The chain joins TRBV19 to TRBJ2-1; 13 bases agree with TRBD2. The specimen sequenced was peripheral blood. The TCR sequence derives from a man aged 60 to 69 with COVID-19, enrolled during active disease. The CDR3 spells CASSKSGLAGVPTTYNEQFF. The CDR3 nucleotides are TGTGCCAGTAGTAAATCTGGACTAGCGGGAGTGCCTACTACCTACAATGAGCAGTTCTTC. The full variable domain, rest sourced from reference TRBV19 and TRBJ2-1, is DGGITQSPKYLFRKEGQNVTLSCEQNLNHDAMYWYRQDPGQGLRLIYYSQIVNDFQKGDIAEGYSVSREKKESFPLTVTSAQKNPTAFYLCASSKSGLAGVPTTYNEQFFGPGTRLTVL.